The present entry profiles one T cell receptor beta chain with its context. What it binds is not known. Described time point: persistent/refractory GD, antithyroid drugs over 5 years with positive TRAb. TCR sequences were obtained from RNA taken from PBMCs. Roughly 9 milliliters of peripheral blood went into EDTA tubes. This entry comes from a study of regulatory T cells in long-lasting Graves disease. Findings of the study overall: It was possible that the small sample size reduced accuracy.

HTBI primers from iRepertoire and Arm-PCR of CDR3 regions yielded the TCR beta libraries. Authors' methods: Samples revealed 62 TRBV and roughly 15 TRBJ segments. TCRdb reprocessed the multiplex PCR reads via MiXCR and lists one record per CDR3 protein. Here the V and J calls rest on TCRdb's processing, not on the authors' analysis. The sample includes about 400,000 distinct CDR3 sequences, roughly 20% seen only once; the top ten take around 21%. Sequenced here: peripheral blood mononuclear cells (PBMCs), sampled when the disease was refractory, from a patient treated with antithyroid drugs. This sequence was found in a female donor with Graves disease.

The CDR3 DNA is TGCGCCAGCAGCCCAAACGGACAGGGGGCTACTGAAGCTTTCTTT. This translates into CASSPNGQGATEAFF. This rearrangement joins TRBV5-1 to TRBJ1-1; 11 nucleotides line up with TRBD1. The J segment lost 5 bases and the V segment lost 4 bases, leaving 7 bases of the junction unmatched. Germline CDR1 is SGHRS and CDR2 is YFSETQ. The CDR3 is made up of 15 amino acids.